The next 32 T cell receptor beta chains were all read from a single sample in a study of blood T cell repertoires in COVID-19. Sequencing used immunoSEQ multiplex PCR; TCRdb keeps in-frame clones, though not all of them. The table lists some 220,000 clones, 92% of them singletons, with over 0.65% in the top ten. The specimen sequenced was peripheral blood. These receptors were taken from a man aged 25-45 years with COVID-19, enrolled during active disease.

The chain's CDR3 is CASSPTGGAGTGELFF. The CDR3 DNA sequence: TGTGCCAGCAGCCCCACAGGGGGCGCCGGCACCGGGGAGCTGTTTTTT. This chain uses TRBV9 with TRBJ2-2, with TRBD1 identical over 9 bases. Germline lookup yields CDR1 SGDLS and CDR2 YYNGEE. The CDR3 contains 16 residues. V was clipped by 4 bases and J by 4 bases; unmatched bases: 8.

The chain employs TRBV6-5 and TRBJ1-2, with 7 bases lining up with TRBD1. V lost 5 bases, J lost 7 bases, and 10 bases stayed unmatched. Germline values: CDR1 MNHEY, CDR2 SVGAGI. This CDR3 contains 14 residues. In DNA, the CDR3 is TGTGCCAGCAGTAAACAAGGGGGCGCGTCTGGCTACACCTTC. Protein sequence: CASSKQGGASGYTF.

The chain has TRBV18 and TRBJ2-7; 10 bases are a match to TRBD1. V lost 3 bases, J lost 3 bases, and 5 bases stayed unmatched. This CDR3 comprises 15 residues. CDR1 and CDR2 from the germline V gene are KGHSH and LQKENI. The CDR3 DNA sequence: TGTGCCAGCTCACCCGGGACAGGGGCCCGCTACGAGCAGTACTTC. Translation gives CASSPGTGARYEQYF.

The chain recombines TRBV6-5 with TRBJ1-2; D call uncertain. The V gene's germline CDR1 is MNHEY and CDR2 SVGAGI. The CDR3 totals 16 residues. The V gene lost 0 bases and the J gene lost 5 bases, with 16 bases spanning the gap. The CDR3 reads CASSYSTFEAGYGYTF. Here the CDR3 DNA reads TGTGCCAGCAGTTACTCTACTTTCGAGGCGGGGTATGGCTACACCTTC.

The chain uses TRBV4-2 and TRBJ2-7; 9 bases match TRBD2. The CDR3 extends over 15 amino acids. V trimming: 3 bases; J trimming: 2 bases; junction bases outside the gene matches: 5. CDR1 LGHNA and CDR2 YNFKEQ come from the germline V gene. The CDR3 sequence is CASSQASGNTYEQYF. As DNA, the CDR3 is TGTGCCAGCAGCCAGGCTAGCGGGAATACCTACGAGCAGTACTTC.

The chain is built from TRBV3-1 (or the pseudogene TRBV3-2) and TRBJ2-5, with D tentatively TRBD1 (6 bases). This CDR3 comprises 18 residues. V dropped 4 bases and J dropped 0 bases, with 21 bases sitting between them. Germline CDR1 and CDR2: LGHDT and YNNKEL (reference sequence). The chain's CDR3 is CASSPTRQATTYQETQYF. The CDR3, as DNA: TGTGCCAGCAGCCCCACCCGACAGGCAACTACGTACCAAGAGACCCAGTACTTC.

The chain is built from TRBV7-6 and TRBJ2-2, with TRBD2 matching 9 bases. With 1 base clipped from V and 4 bases from J, the junction kept 4 bases outside the gene matches. Germline V gene lookup returns CDR1 SGHVS and CDR2 FNYEAQ. The CDR3 runs to 16 residues. The CDR3 loop is CASSLVAGGSTGELFF. Written as DNA, the CDR3 is TGTGCCAGCAGCTTAGTGGCGGGGGGGAGCACCGGGGAGCTGTTTTTT. The full variable domain, rest sourced from reference TRBV7-6 and TRBJ2-2, is GAGVSQSPRYKVTKRGQDVALRCDPISGHVSLYWYRQALGQGPEFLTYFNYEAQQDKSGLPNDRFSAERPEGSISTLTIQRTEQRDSAMYRCASSLVAGGSTGELFFGEGSRLTVL.

The genes are TRBV19 and TRBJ2-1, with TRBD1 as a possible D gene (7 bases). Germline values: CDR1 LNHDA, CDR2 SQIVND (reference sequence). The CDR3 sequence is 15 residues long. V lost 7 bases to trimming and J lost 0 bases, with 13 bases between them. CDR3 protein: CASTAGQNSYNEQFF. For the CDR3, the DNA is TGTGCCAGTACCGCGGGACAGAACTCCTACAATGAGCAGTTCTTC.

V gene TRBV4-1 combines with J gene TRBJ1-1; TRBD1 might be the D (5 bases). Trimming removed 0 bases from V and 3 bases from J, with 14 bases in between. The germline CDR1 and CDR2 sequences are MGHRA and YSYEKL. This CDR3 spans 16 amino acids. Written as DNA, the CDR3 is TGCGCCAGCAGCCAAGACGCAGGGCGCGCGTACACTGAAGCTTTCTTT. Translating gives CASSQDAGRAYTEAFF.

The chain employs TRBV10-2 and TRBJ1-6, with D unclear. This CDR3 spans 14 amino acids. Looked up from germline, CDR1 is WSHSY and CDR2 is SAAADI. Between the trimmed V and J ends, which lost 3 bases and 7 bases, there was a span of 10 bases. This CDR3 reads CASSDTPGNSPLHF. CDR3 DNA: TGCGCCAGCAGTGACACTCCGGGGAATTCACCCCTCCACTTT.

This chain uses TRBV11-2 with TRBJ2-2; 8 nucleotides line up with TRBD2. This CDR3 spans 17 amino acids. Germline CDR1 and CDR2: SGHAT and FQNNGV. Trimming took 1 base from V and 3 from J; bases not matched to a gene: 7. CDR3 amino acids: CASSLAGGGTYTGELFF. The DNA for the CDR3 is TGTGCCAGCAGCTTAGCTGGCGGGGGGACTTACACCGGGGAGCTGTTTTTT. The full variable domain, its missing parts supplied by reference TRBV11-2 and TRBJ2-2, is EAGVAQSPRYKIIEKRQSVAFWCNPISGHATLYWYQQILGQGPKLLIQFQNNGVVDDSQLPKDRFSAERLKGVDSTLKIQPAKLEDSAVYLCASSLAGGGTYTGELFFGEGSRLTVL.

The rearrangement joins TRBV30 to TRBJ2-7; D might be TRBD1 (5 bases). The CDR3 length is 13 residues. The V gene lost 1 base and the J gene lost 11 bases, with 18 bases spanning the gap. The germline V gene has CDR1 GTSNPN and CDR2 SVGIG (reference sequence). The CDR3 here is CAWSERGGAREYF. DNA of the CDR3: TGTGCCTGGAGTGAAAGAGGTGGGGCCCGGGAGTACTTC.

The gene calls are TRBV9 and TRBJ2-6, with D perhaps matching TRBD2 (6 bases). V was trimmed by 6 bases and J by 4 bases, leaving 20 bases between them. There are 17 residues in the CDR3. CDR1 is SGDLS, CDR2 YYNGEE, per germline. The CDR3 reads CASTHGPSRGGANVLTF. The CDR3, as DNA: TGTGCCAGCACCCACGGGCCCTCACGGGGGGGGGCCAACGTCCTGACTTTC.

The chain links TRBV4-1 to TRBJ1-4; D not resolved. This CDR3 is built from 18 residues. The germline gives CDR1 MGHRA, CDR2 YSYEKL. Trimming removed 0 bases from V and 4 bases from J, with 18 bases in between. As DNA, the CDR3 is TGCGCCAGCAGCCAAGATTTTTCTGGAGCGGGAAATAATGAAAAACTGTTTTTT. Protein sequence: CASSQDFSGAGNNEKLFF.

The chain is built from TRBV6-4 and TRBJ2-7; no firm D call. Germline CDR1 MRHNA, CDR2 SNTAGT. The CDR3 has 14 amino acids. V was cut by 3 bases and J by 6 bases, with 15 bases left in between. In DNA form, the CDR3 reads TGTGCCAGCAGTGAGTCGGCAGGTTTCGGCGAGCAGTACTTC. This gives the protein CASSESAGFGEQYF.

This chain connects TRBV6-5 to TRBJ1-2; D is perhaps TRBD1 (5 bases). The CDR3 extends over 15 amino acids. Germline-derived CDR1 and CDR2 are MNHEY and SVGAGI. Between the trimmed V and J ends, which lost 8 bases and 4 bases, there was a span of 20 bases. The CDR3 sequence is CASFGQGPELYGYTF. CDR3 sequence (DNA): TGTGCCAGCTTCGGTCAGGGCCCAGAACTCTATGGCTACACCTTC.

The chain carries TRBV9 and TRBJ2-2; 7 positions agree with TRBD1. Per the germline V gene, CDR1 is SGDLS and CDR2 is YYNGEE. The ends lost 3 bases at V and 1 base at J; junction bases unmatched: 3. The CDR3 sequence is 15 residues long. CDR3 coding DNA: TGTGCCAGCAGCGAGCGGACAGGGAACACCGGGGAGCTGTTTTTT. It is translated as CASSERTGNTGELFF.

This chain uses TRBV4-1 with TRBJ1-4, with no clear D. The V and J ends lost 2 bases and 3 bases respectively, with 13 bases between them. This CDR3 contains 16 residues. Germline V gene data show CDR1 as MGHRA and CDR2 as YSYEKL. CDR3 DNA sequence: TGCGCCAGCAGCCAAAGTGTGGCCGCCGCTAATGAAAAACTGTTTTTT. Its protein is CASSQSVAAANEKLFF.

V gene TRBV4-2 combines with J gene TRBJ2-1; TRBD1 aligns across 10 bases. Germline V gene data show CDR1 as LGHNA and CDR2 as YNFKEQ. With V trimmed by 0 bases and J by 8 bases, 7 bases remained unmatched. This CDR3 contains 16 residues. The CDR3 protein is CASSQELGTGAHEQFF. As DNA, the CDR3 is TGTGCCAGCAGCCAAGAACTAGGGACAGGGGCCCATGAGCAGTTCTTC.

The CDR3 loop is CASSESGRSYEQYF. CDR3 bases: TGCGCCAGCAGTGAGTCCGGCAGGTCCTACGAGCAGTACTTC. The rearrangement joins TRBV10-1 to TRBJ2-7; D not resolved. Germline V lookup: CDR1 WNHNN, CDR2 SYGVQD (reference sequence). This CDR3 spans 14 amino acids. The germline V and J ends were trimmed by 0 bases and 1 base, with 7 bases remaining between them.

The rearrangement joins TRBV7-3 to TRBJ1-1; D call uncertain. Germline V gives CDR1 SGHTA, CDR2 FQGTGA. V lost 4 bases, J lost 0 bases, and 6 bases lay in between. The CDR3 totals 13 residues. The CDR3 here is CASSWTVNTEAFF. CDR3 nucleotide sequence: TGTGCCAGCAGCTGGACTGTGAACACTGAAGCTTTCTTT. Supplemented by reference TRBV7-3 and TRBJ1-1, the full variable domain reads GAGVSQTPSNKVTEKGKYVELRCDPISGHTALYWYRQSLGQGPEFLIYFQGTGAADDSGLPNDRFFAVRPEGSVSTLKIQRTERGDSAVYLCASSWTVNTEAFFGQGTRLTVV.

The J gene is TRBJ1-2, the V gene TRBV29-1, with 8 bases aligning to TRBD1. CDR1 is SQVTM, CDR2 ANQGSEA, per germline. V trimming: 7 bases; J trimming: 4 bases; junction bases outside the gene matches: 8. The CDR3 totals 13 residues. The chain's CDR3 is CSAQTGVGYGYTF. Written as DNA, the CDR3 is TGCAGCGCCCAGACAGGGGTTGGCTATGGCTACACCTTC.

The chain's CDR3 is CSVLDPGQSSGNTIYF. CDR3 bases: TGCAGCGTTCTAGATCCGGGACAGAGCTCTGGAAACACCATATATTTT. This sequence joins TRBV29-1 and TRBJ1-3; TRBD1 aligns across 7 bases. V shed 5 bases, J shed 0 bases, and the junction held 10 bases outside the gene matches. Germline V gene sequence: CDR1 SQVTM, CDR2 ANQGSEA. This CDR3 has 16 residues.

V usage is TRBV7-3 and J usage is TRBJ2-7; 7 bases line up with TRBD2. The J segment lost 5 bases and the V segment lost 3 bases, leaving 4 bases of the junction unmatched. In germline, CDR1 is SGHTA, CDR2 FQGTGA. The CDR3 sequence is 13 residues long. The CDR3 sequence is CASSLKGGDEQYF. The DNA of the CDR3 is TGTGCCAGCAGCTTGAAGGGAGGGGACGAGCAGTACTTC.

This chain connects TRBV6-5 to TRBJ1-2; possibly TRBD1 for D (5 bases). Trimming pared 3 bases from V and 4 bases from J, leaving 12 bases between. Germline CDR1 MNHEY, CDR2 SVGAGI. The CDR3 runs to 14 residues. CDR3 coding DNA: TGTGCCAGCAGTTATCCAGGGTCTGTCTATGGCTACACCTTC. It encodes CASSYPGSVYGYTF.

The rearrangement uses TRBV11-2 and TRBJ2-2; 10 bases match TRBD2. With 5 bases clipped from V and 7 bases from J, the junction kept 4 bases outside the gene matches. CDR3 length: 14 residues. The germline gives CDR1 SGHAT, CDR2 FQNNGV. CDR3 residues: CASSVSGGVGELFF. The CDR3 nucleotides are TGTGCCAGCAGCGTCAGCGGGGGGGTCGGGGAGCTGTTTTTT.

The rearrangement links TRBV2 to TRBJ2-3, with TRBD2 identical over 7 bases. With V trimmed by 1 base and J by 0 bases, 4 bases remained unmatched. Germline CDR1 is SNHLY and CDR2 is FYNNEI. CDR3 length: 16 residues. The CDR3 DNA reads as TGTGCCAGCAGTGAAGGTCGGGGGGTAAGCACAGATACGCAGTATTTT. Translating gives CASSEGRGVSTDTQYF.

The chain uses TRBV6-1 and TRBJ2-3, with 9 bases identical to TRBD1. Germline assignment: CDR1 MNHNS and CDR2 SASEGT. This CDR3 region has 16 residues. Germline trimming cut 4 bases from V and 4 bases from J; bases unmatched to any gene: 9. In nucleotides, the CDR3 is TGTGCCAGCAGTGGCCAGAACAGGGGGCAGGCAGATACGCAGTATTTT. Translated: CASSGQNRGQADTQYF.

The J gene is TRBJ2-1, the V gene TRBV19; 8 bases are a match to TRBD2. CDR3 length: 15 residues. CDR1 is LNHDA, CDR2 SQIVND, per germline (reference sequence). V lost 1 base and J lost 4; bases outside the gene matches: 3. CDR3 in amino acids: CASSIGVAGYNEQFF. The CDR3 region has the DNA TGTGCCAGTAGTATAGGGGTAGCGGGGTACAATGAGCAGTTCTTC.

This clone has just one count. This chain uses TRBV3-1 (or the pseudogene TRBV3-2) with TRBJ1-1; D not certain. The ends were cut back, 1 base at V and 3 bases at J, with 6 bases in the middle. The CDR3 length is 13 residues. Germline lookup yields CDR1 LGHDT and CDR2 YNNKEL (reference sequence). The CDR3 nucleotides read TGTGCCAGCAGCCAAGGTCTAGACACTGAAGCTTTCTTT. The encoded protein is CASSQGLDTEAFF.

The rearrangement uses TRBV6-5 and TRBJ2-1, with 8 bases identical to TRBD2. The V gene end was trimmed by 2 bases and the J gene end by 5 bases; junction bases not matched to a gene: 2. Germline CDR1 reads MNHEY; CDR2 reads SVGAGI. This CDR3 is built from 14 residues. CDR3 in DNA: TGTGCCAGCAGTTACACTAGCGGAAACAATGAGCAGTTCTTC. Its protein product is CASSYTSGNNEQFF.

The rearrangement links TRBV27 to TRBJ1-1; a possible D gene is TRBD1 (5 bases). Trimming pared 1 base from V and 0 bases from J, leaving 12 bases between. Germline values: CDR1 MNHEY, CDR2 SMNVEV (reference sequence). This CDR3 contains 16 residues. The CDR3 bases are TGTGCCAGCAGTTTATTTGGGGCCGTGGTGAACACTGAAGCTTTCTTT. Translating it yields CASSLFGAVVNTEAFF.